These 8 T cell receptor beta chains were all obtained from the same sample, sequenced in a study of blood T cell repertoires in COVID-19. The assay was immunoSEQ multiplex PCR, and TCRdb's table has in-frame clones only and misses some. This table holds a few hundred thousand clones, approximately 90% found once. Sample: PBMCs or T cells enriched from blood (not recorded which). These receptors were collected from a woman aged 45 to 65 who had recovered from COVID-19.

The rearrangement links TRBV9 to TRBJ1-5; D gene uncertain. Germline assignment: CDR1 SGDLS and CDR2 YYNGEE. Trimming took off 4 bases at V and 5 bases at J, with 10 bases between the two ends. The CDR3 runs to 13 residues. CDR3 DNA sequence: TGTGCCAGCAGCCTTATGCCGGATCAGCCCCAGCATTTT. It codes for CASSLMPDQPQHF.

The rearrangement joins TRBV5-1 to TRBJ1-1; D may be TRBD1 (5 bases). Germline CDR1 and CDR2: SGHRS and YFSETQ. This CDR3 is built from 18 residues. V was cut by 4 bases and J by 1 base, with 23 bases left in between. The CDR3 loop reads CASSPGVFSPAGNTEAFF. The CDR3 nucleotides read TGCGCCAGCAGCCCGGGGGTGTTTTCCCCCGCGGGGAACACTGAAGCTTTCTTT.

CDR3 sequence (DNA): TGTGCCAGCAGCTTGGGACTCCGCACAGATACGCAGTATTTT. This gives the protein CASSLGLRTDTQYF. The chain couples TRBV7-2 to TRBJ2-3; possible D gene TRBD2, 6 bases. V lost 3 bases to trimming and J lost 1 base, with 8 bases between them. The germline V gene encodes CDR1 SGHTA and CDR2 FQGNSA. This CDR3 has 14 residues. The full variable domain, completed using reference TRBV7-2 and TRBJ2-3, is GAGVSQSPSNKVTEKGKDVELRCDPISGHTALYWYRQSLGQGLEFLIYFQGNSAPDKSGLPSDRFSAERTGGSVSTLTIQRTQQEDSAVYLCASSLGLRTDTQYFGPGTRLTVL.

Here the CDR3 DNA reads TGTGCCAGCAGCTTAGTAGGGAGGGGTACTGGAAACACCATATATTTT. This translates into CASSLVGRGTGNTIYF. The rearrangement joins TRBV7-9 to TRBJ1-3, with D possibly TRBD1 on 5 matching bases. CDR3 size: 16 residues. The germline CDR1 and CDR2 sequences are SEHNR and FQNEAQ (reference sequence). V was clipped by 1 base and J by 2 bases, with 12 bases between them.

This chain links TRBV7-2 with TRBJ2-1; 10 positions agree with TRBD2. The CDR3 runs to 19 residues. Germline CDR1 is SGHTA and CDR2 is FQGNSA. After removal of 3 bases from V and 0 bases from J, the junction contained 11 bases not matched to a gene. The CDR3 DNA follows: TGTGCCAGCAGCTTCAACCCTACTAGCGGGGTAAGCTCCTACAATGAGCAGTTCTTC. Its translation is CASSFNPTSGVSSYNEQFF.

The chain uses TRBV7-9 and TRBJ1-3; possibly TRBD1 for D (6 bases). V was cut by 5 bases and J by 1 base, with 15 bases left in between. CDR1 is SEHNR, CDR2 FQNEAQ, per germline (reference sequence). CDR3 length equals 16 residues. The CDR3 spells CASSLTLQGSGNTIYF. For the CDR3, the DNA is TGTGCCAGCAGCCTAACCCTACAGGGATCTGGAAACACCATATATTTT.

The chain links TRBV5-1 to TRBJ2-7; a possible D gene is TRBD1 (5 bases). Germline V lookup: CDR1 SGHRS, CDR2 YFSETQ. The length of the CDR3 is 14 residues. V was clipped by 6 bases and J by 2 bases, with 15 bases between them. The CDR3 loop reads CASTPRGDTYEQYF. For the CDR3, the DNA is TGCGCCAGCACCCCAAGGGGTGACACCTACGAGCAGTACTTC.

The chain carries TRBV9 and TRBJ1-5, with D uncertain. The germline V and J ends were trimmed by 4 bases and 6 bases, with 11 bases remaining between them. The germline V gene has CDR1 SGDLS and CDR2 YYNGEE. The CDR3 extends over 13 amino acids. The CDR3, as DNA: TGTGCCAGCAGCCTCCAACCCGGTCAGCCCCAGCATTTT. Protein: CASSLQPGQPQHF.